These 24 T cell receptor beta chains were all obtained from the same sample, sequenced in a study of T cell responses to AZD1222 COVID-19 vaccine. The table came from immunoSEQ multiplex PCR; TCRdb's copy has only in-frame clones and leaves some out. This table has about 150,000 clones, roughly 90% appearing once. Specimen: peripheral blood, collected 28 days after the second AZD1222 dose. Receptor source: an adult who received the AZD1222 COVID-19 vaccine.

V and J are TRBV28 and TRBJ2-7; maybe TRBD2 (8 bases). The length of the CDR3 is 18 residues. Trimming removed 6 bases at V and 0 bases at J, with 24 bases between. The germline CDR1 and CDR2 sequences are MDHEN and SYDVKM. The CDR3 sequence is CASRLGQSGLGASYEQYF. CDR3 bases: TGTGCCAGCAGGCTGGGACAGTCGGGACTAGGGGCCTCCTACGAGCAGTACTTC.

The genes are TRBV2 and TRBJ2-7; TRBD1 agrees at 9 bases. With 4 bases clipped from V and 3 bases from J, the junction kept 13 bases outside the gene matches. Per the germline V gene, CDR1 is SNHLY and CDR2 is FYNNEI. This CDR3 region has 17 residues. In nucleotides, the CDR3 is TGTGCCAGCAGTGGAACTAAAGGACAGGGGTTTAGCTACGAGCAGTACTTC. It is translated as CASSGTKGQGFSYEQYF.

Written as DNA, the CDR3 is TGTGCCAGCAGCTTAACCGGGAACTCTTTCAATGAGCAGTTCTTC. This gives the protein CASSLTGNSFNEQFF. This chain connects TRBV7-2 to TRBJ2-1; possible D gene TRBD2, 5 bases. CDR3 size: 15 residues. The V end was cut by 2 bases, the J end by 6 bases, with 14 bases between. Germline V gene lookup returns CDR1 SGHTA and CDR2 FQGNSA.

The chain uses TRBV7-2 and TRBJ1-2, with D hard to call. Trimming pared 4 bases from V and 10 bases from J, leaving 16 bases between. This CDR3 region has 13 residues. Germline assignment: CDR1 SGHTA and CDR2 FQGNSA. The CDR3 coding sequence is TGTGCCAGCAGCTCCTTACAAGGAAAAGCCTACACCTTC. Translation gives CASSSLQGKAYTF.

The rearrangement links TRBV10-3 to TRBJ2-1; 15 positions match TRBD2. V lost 4 bases, J lost 8 bases, and 3 bases stayed unmatched. The CDR3 length is 15 residues. Germline V gives CDR1 ENHRY, CDR2 SYGVKD. The CDR3 here is CAISVGLAGGYEQFF. For the CDR3, the DNA is TGTGCCATCAGTGTTGGACTAGCGGGAGGGTATGAGCAGTTCTTC.

CDR3 in amino acids: CASKKGLGGDGAEAFF. CDR3 DNA: TGCGCCAGCAAAAAGGGTTTGGGAGGCGACGGGGCTGAAGCTTTCTTT. The chain joins TRBV5-1 to TRBJ1-1; D uncertain. Germline-derived CDR1 and CDR2 are SGHRS and YFSETQ. Trimming took off 6 bases at V and 6 bases at J, with 24 bases between the two ends. The CDR3 is 16 residues long.

About this clone itself: This same CDR3 is encoded by further DNA sequences in the sample. V and J are TRBV27 and TRBJ1-5, with 10 bases lining up with TRBD1. J lost 6 bases, V lost 8 bases, and 1 base had no gene match. Per germline, CDR1 MNHEY and CDR2 SMNVEV (reference sequence). This CDR3 is 12 amino acids long. The CDR3 loop reads CASRTGGQPQHF. In DNA, the CDR3 is TGTGCCAGCCGGACAGGGGGTCAGCCCCAGCATTTT.

This chain connects TRBV10-1 to TRBJ2-1; either TRBD1 or TRBD2 may fit D (6 bases each). The CDR3 extends over 19 amino acids. V lost 5 bases and J 1 base, leaving 24 bases between the germline ends. CDR1 is WNHNN and CDR2 is SYGVQD in the germline V gene (reference sequence). This CDR3 reads CASSPYSVTGAGSYNEQFF. The CDR3 DNA reads as TGCGCCAGCAGTCCATACAGCGTAACGGGGGCCGGGTCCTACAATGAGCAGTTCTTC.

The rearrangement uses TRBV10-2 and TRBJ1-2; D might be TRBD1 (5 bases). Per germline, CDR1 WSHSY and CDR2 SAAADI. The CDR3 covers 13 residues. V lost 8 bases and J 4 bases, leaving 14 bases between the germline ends. This CDR3 is CASGGGGTYGYTF. In DNA form, the CDR3 reads TGCGCCAGCGGTGGGGGGGGAACCTATGGCTACACCTTC.

The count of this clone is one. The chain recombines TRBV18 with TRBJ1-1; weak D call: TRBD1 (6 bases). This CDR3 has 16 residues. CDR1 KGHSH and CDR2 LQKENI come from the germline V gene. V was pared by 3 bases and J by 1 base, with 15 bases between. In DNA form, the CDR3 reads TGTGCCAGCTCACCGGCGGGGGGCCATAGGAACACTGAAGCTTTCTTT. Translating it yields CASSPAGGHRNTEAFF.

This rearrangement joins TRBV7-2 to TRBJ2-2; 8 positions agree with TRBD2. Germline V gene sequence: CDR1 SGHTA, CDR2 FQGNSA. This CDR3 spans 14 amino acids. V shed 5 bases and J 7 bases; nucleotides not matched to a gene: 6. The CDR3 here is CASSLRLARGELFF. The CDR3, as DNA: TGTGCCAGCAGCCTCCGACTAGCGCGCGGGGAGCTGTTTTTT.

The CDR3 reads CASRSGPSTDTQYF. The CDR3 DNA reads as TGTGCCAGTCGTAGCGGCCCGAGCACAGATACGCAGTATTTT. The rearrangement uses TRBV19 and TRBJ2-3, with a weak D call TRBD2 (6 bases). Germline values: CDR1 LNHDA, CDR2 SQIVND (reference sequence). Trimming stripped 8 bases from V and 0 bases from J, with 12 bases between. The length of the CDR3 is 14 residues.

The chain couples TRBV7-2 to TRBJ2-7; D gene uncertain. The CDR3 has 13 amino acids. CDR1 and CDR2 (germline): SGHTA, FQGNSA. V lost 2 bases and J lost 2, with 7 bases in between. CDR3 region: CASSLQAPYEQYF. The CDR3 nucleotides are TGTGCCAGCAGCTTACAAGCCCCCTACGAGCAGTACTTC.

V and J are TRBV19 and TRBJ1-2; TRBD1 is a possible D gene (5 bases). The CDR3 is 14 amino acids. V was shortened by 5 bases and J by 0 bases, with 10 bases between the two germline ends. Germline lookup yields CDR1 LNHDA and CDR2 SQIVND (reference sequence). This chain's CDR3 is CASSLRGANYGYTF. The CDR3 DNA follows: TGTGCCAGTAGTTTGAGGGGAGCTAACTATGGCTACACCTTC. Variable domain in full (rest from reference TRBV19 and TRBJ1-2): DGGITQSPKYLFRKEGQNVTLSCEQNLNHDAMYWYRQDPGQGLRLIYYSQIVNDFQKGDIAEGYSVSREKKESFPLTVTSAQKNPTAFYLCASSLRGANYGYTFGSGTRLTVV.

This clone was found once. The J gene is TRBJ2-7, the V gene TRBV15; D is possibly TRBD1 or TRBD2 (6 bases each). V was shortened by 1 base and J by 1 base, with 11 bases between the two germline ends. This CDR3 has 15 amino acids. Germline CDR1 LNHNV, CDR2 YYDKDF (reference sequence). CDR3 DNA: TGTGCCACCAGCAGAGGGAGGGACATTTCCTACGAGCAGTACTTC. It is translated as CATSRGRDISYEQYF. The full variable domain, with the rest looked up from reference TRBV15 and TRBJ2-7, is DAMVIQNPRYQVTQFGKPVTLSCSQTLNHNVMYWYQQKSSQAPKLLFHYYDKDFNNEADTPDNFQSRRPNTSFCFLDIRSPGLGDTAMYLCATSRGRDISYEQYFGPGTRLTVT.

The table lists this clone with a few counts. This chain joins TRBV7-9 and TRBJ2-7, with D tentatively TRBD2 (5 bases). V was clipped by 6 bases and J by 2 bases, with 14 bases between them. The CDR3 runs 14 residues. Germline assignment: CDR1 SEHNR and CDR2 FQNEAQ (reference sequence). The CDR3 is CASRPPGWAYEQYF. In nucleotides, the CDR3 is TGTGCCAGCAGGCCCCCGGGGTGGGCCTACGAGCAGTACTTC. Variable domain in full (rest from reference TRBV7-9 and TRBJ2-7): DTGVSQNPRHKITKRGQNVTFRCDPISEHNRLYWYRQTLGQGPEFLTYFQNEAQLEKSRLLSDRFSAERPKGSFSTLEIQRTEQGDSAMYLCASRPPGWAYEQYFGPGTRLTVT.

The V call is TRBV28, the J call TRBJ1-6; 7 bases map to TRBD1. J gave up 8 bases and V 5 bases, and 6 bases lay outside the gene matches. Germline values: CDR1 MDHEN, CDR2 SYDVKM. The CDR3 is 14 amino acids. Written as DNA, the CDR3 is TGTGCCAGCAGTGGGGCAGGGGGGCATTCACCCCTCCACTTT. Translated, it gives CASSGAGGHSPLHF.

This chain uses TRBV18 with TRBJ1-1; D remains unclear. Trimming left V 1 base short and J 1 base short, with 10 bases between. Germline values: CDR1 KGHSH, CDR2 LQKENI. This CDR3 has 15 amino acids. CDR3 bases: TGTGCCAGCTCACCACACCATGAGAAGAACACTGAAGCTTTCTTT. Protein: CASSPHHEKNTEAFF.

The chain is built from TRBV10-3 and TRBJ2-7; D possibly matches TRBD1 or TRBD2 (6 bases each). The V gene's germline CDR1 is ENHRY and CDR2 SYGVKD. The CDR3 runs to 12 residues. V lost 8 bases, J lost 3 bases, and 11 bases lay in between. This CDR3 is CAIEGGSYEQYF. The CDR3 nucleotides read TGTGCCATCGAGGGGGGAAGCTACGAGCAGTACTTC.

The chain recombines TRBV6-4 with TRBJ1-2, with D perhaps TRBD1 (5 bases). Germline-derived CDR1 and CDR2 are MRHNA and SNTAGT. V was cut by 0 bases and J by 4 bases, with 9 bases left in between. This CDR3 is 14 amino acids long. This CDR3 is CASSDSAGSYGYTF. CDR3 in DNA: TGTGCCAGCAGTGACTCTGCAGGGAGCTATGGCTACACCTTC.

This clone was counted a single time. The chain links TRBV7-9 to TRBJ1-2; D is unresolved. The CDR3 consists of 12 residues. V was clipped by 8 bases and J by 4 bases, with 11 bases between them. The germline V gene encodes CDR1 SEHNR and CDR2 FQNEAQ (reference sequence). The CDR3 DNA is TGTGCCAGCGGCATAAGCAGCTATGGCTACACCTTC. This gives the protein CASGISSYGYTF.

The V and J genes are TRBV19 and TRBJ2-7; 8 nucleotides line up with TRBD1. The germline CDR1 and CDR2 sequences are LNHDA and SQIVND (reference sequence). This CDR3 spans 14 amino acids. J gave up 2 bases and V 4 bases, and 4 bases lay outside the gene matches. The CDR3 spells CASSTGGIAYEQYF. The CDR3 region has the DNA TGTGCCAGTAGTACAGGGGGCATTGCCTACGAGCAGTACTTC. The whole variable domain, filled in from reference TRBV19 and TRBJ2-7, reads DGGITQSPKYLFRKEGQNVTLSCEQNLNHDAMYWYRQDPGQGLRLIYYSQIVNDFQKGDIAEGYSVSREKKESFPLTVTSAQKNPTAFYLCASSTGGIAYEQYFGPGTRLTVT.

The CDR3 DNA reads TGTGCCAGCAGCTTAGTGCTGGGACTAAGAGAGACCCAGTACTTC. Amino acid sequence: CASSLVLGLRETQYF. The chain carries TRBV7-2 and TRBJ2-5; TRBD2 aligns across 7 bases. The CDR3 length is 15 residues. Germline loops: CDR1 SGHTA, CDR2 FQGNSA. J lost 4 bases, V lost 1 base, and 6 bases had no gene match.

The CDR3 reads CASSQGSGQGTQYF. The CDR3 DNA is TGTGCCAGCAGCCAAGGGTCGGGACAGGGGACCCAGTACTTC. The chain uses TRBV3-1 (or the pseudogene TRBV3-2) and TRBJ2-5, with TRBD1 matching over 9 bases. Germline-derived CDR1 and CDR2 are LGHDT and YNNKEL (reference sequence). This CDR3 comprises 14 residues. J was trimmed by 7 bases and V by 1 base; bases with no gene match: 4.